The rows below give T cell receptor beta chains drawn from one sample of a study of PD-L1 blockade in urothelial cancer. Data came from immunoSEQ multiplex PCR; TCRdb stores just in-frame clones and leaves some out. In the table there are some 50,000 clones, 70% to 85% of which are singletons. The sample in question was PBMCs, obtained around atezolizumab (anti-PD-L1) treatment. The receptors derive from a man aged 50-59 years with urothelial cancer. Each CDR3 is given without its conserved first and last residue. The listing skips clone size in some rows; elsewhere it reads once, few, many or a size class.

v_call: TRBV4-1
clone_size: .
j_call: TRBJ2-3
cdr3_aa: ASSTGTTLTDTQY

v_call: TRBV19
clone_size: .
j_call: TRBJ1-5
cdr3_aa: ASSKGSLRDRGYQPQH

v_call: TRBV7-9
clone_size: .
j_call: TRBJ2-7
cdr3_aa: ASSLTSGRGEGLYEQY

v_call: TRBV30
clone_size: .
j_call: TRBJ1-3
cdr3_aa: AWSIGVSGNTIY

v_call: TRBV27
clone_size: once
j_call: TRBJ2-5
cdr3_aa: ASSSVDRQETQY

v_call: TRBV27
clone_size: .
j_call: TRBJ1-1
cdr3_aa: ASSLQGRAEAF

v_call: TRBV12-5
clone_size: .
j_call: TRBJ2-2
cdr3_aa: ASGLILSGELF

v_call: TRBV9
clone_size: .
j_call: TRBJ1-1
cdr3_aa: ASSRSSGTEAF

v_call: TRBV7-3
clone_size: .
j_call: TRBJ1-1
cdr3_aa: ASSLGPLNFWSGVDEAF

v_call: TRBV10-2
clone_size: once
j_call: TRBJ2-1
cdr3_aa: ASRSQGDTYNEQF

v_call: TRBV6-5
clone_size: .
j_call: TRBJ2-7
cdr3_aa: ASSYGLASYEQY

v_call: TRBV7-8
clone_size: .
j_call: TRBJ1-5
cdr3_aa: ASSMDRASLYSNQPQH

v_call: TRBV6-5
clone_size: .
j_call: TRBJ2-3
cdr3_aa: ASRSTGGTDTQY

v_call: TRBV6-4
clone_size: .
j_call: TRBJ2-1
cdr3_aa: ASSHNTPSGTGAEQF

v_call: TRBV25-1
clone_size: .
j_call: TRBJ2-7
cdr3_aa: ASSEGRGQSYEQY

v_call: TRBV9
clone_size: .
j_call: TRBJ1-1
cdr3_aa: ASSVEQGGTEAF

v_call: TRBV7-8
clone_size: .
j_call: TRBJ1-5
cdr3_aa: ASSFGSLSNQPQH

v_call: TRBV9
clone_size: once
j_call: TRBJ2-7
cdr3_aa: ASSVERTGTRYEQY

v_call: TRBV4-3
clone_size: .
j_call: TRBJ2-1
cdr3_aa: ASSQEGQGTNNEQF

v_call: TRBV28
clone_size: .
j_call: TRBJ1-2
cdr3_aa: ASSYPTGDYGYT

v_call: TRBV12-5
clone_size: once
j_call: TRBJ1-6
cdr3_aa: ASGLGVYNSPLH

v_call: TRBV28
clone_size: once
j_call: TRBJ1-5
cdr3_aa: ASSLWSTDNQPQH

v_call: TRBV19
clone_size: .
j_call: TRBJ1-5
cdr3_aa: ASTSARVTQPQH

v_call: TRBV6-6
clone_size: .
j_call: TRBJ1-1
cdr3_aa: ASRREGYTEAF

v_call: TRBV11-2
clone_size: .
j_call: TRBJ2-2
cdr3_aa: ASSLVITGELF

v_call: TRBV7-9
clone_size: once
j_call: TRBJ2-5
cdr3_aa: ASSSQTGWNQETQY

v_call: TRBV28
clone_size: .
j_call: TRBJ2-2
cdr3_aa: ASSRLAPNTGELF

v_call: TRBV25-1
clone_size: medium-sized
j_call: TRBJ2-7
cdr3_aa: ASTSDRDSYEQY

v_call: TRBV19
clone_size: .
j_call: TRBJ2-1
cdr3_aa: ASTGGGGPYNEQF

v_call: TRBV28
clone_size: .
j_call: TRBJ2-5
cdr3_aa: ASRRVWGREETQY

v_call: TRBV11-3
clone_size: .
j_call: TRBJ2-1
cdr3_aa: ASSRTSAGEQF

v_call: TRBV5-5
clone_size: .
j_call: TRBJ1-5
cdr3_aa: ASSLAGGNQPQH

v_call: TRBV5-1
clone_size: .
j_call: TRBJ1-2
cdr3_aa: ASSWSDSPAGNYGYT

v_call: TRBV6-5
clone_size: once
j_call: TRBJ2-7
cdr3_aa: ASSYTGQRWGYEQY

v_call: TRBV4-1
clone_size: once
j_call: TRBJ1-1
cdr3_aa: ASSQTYMNTEAF